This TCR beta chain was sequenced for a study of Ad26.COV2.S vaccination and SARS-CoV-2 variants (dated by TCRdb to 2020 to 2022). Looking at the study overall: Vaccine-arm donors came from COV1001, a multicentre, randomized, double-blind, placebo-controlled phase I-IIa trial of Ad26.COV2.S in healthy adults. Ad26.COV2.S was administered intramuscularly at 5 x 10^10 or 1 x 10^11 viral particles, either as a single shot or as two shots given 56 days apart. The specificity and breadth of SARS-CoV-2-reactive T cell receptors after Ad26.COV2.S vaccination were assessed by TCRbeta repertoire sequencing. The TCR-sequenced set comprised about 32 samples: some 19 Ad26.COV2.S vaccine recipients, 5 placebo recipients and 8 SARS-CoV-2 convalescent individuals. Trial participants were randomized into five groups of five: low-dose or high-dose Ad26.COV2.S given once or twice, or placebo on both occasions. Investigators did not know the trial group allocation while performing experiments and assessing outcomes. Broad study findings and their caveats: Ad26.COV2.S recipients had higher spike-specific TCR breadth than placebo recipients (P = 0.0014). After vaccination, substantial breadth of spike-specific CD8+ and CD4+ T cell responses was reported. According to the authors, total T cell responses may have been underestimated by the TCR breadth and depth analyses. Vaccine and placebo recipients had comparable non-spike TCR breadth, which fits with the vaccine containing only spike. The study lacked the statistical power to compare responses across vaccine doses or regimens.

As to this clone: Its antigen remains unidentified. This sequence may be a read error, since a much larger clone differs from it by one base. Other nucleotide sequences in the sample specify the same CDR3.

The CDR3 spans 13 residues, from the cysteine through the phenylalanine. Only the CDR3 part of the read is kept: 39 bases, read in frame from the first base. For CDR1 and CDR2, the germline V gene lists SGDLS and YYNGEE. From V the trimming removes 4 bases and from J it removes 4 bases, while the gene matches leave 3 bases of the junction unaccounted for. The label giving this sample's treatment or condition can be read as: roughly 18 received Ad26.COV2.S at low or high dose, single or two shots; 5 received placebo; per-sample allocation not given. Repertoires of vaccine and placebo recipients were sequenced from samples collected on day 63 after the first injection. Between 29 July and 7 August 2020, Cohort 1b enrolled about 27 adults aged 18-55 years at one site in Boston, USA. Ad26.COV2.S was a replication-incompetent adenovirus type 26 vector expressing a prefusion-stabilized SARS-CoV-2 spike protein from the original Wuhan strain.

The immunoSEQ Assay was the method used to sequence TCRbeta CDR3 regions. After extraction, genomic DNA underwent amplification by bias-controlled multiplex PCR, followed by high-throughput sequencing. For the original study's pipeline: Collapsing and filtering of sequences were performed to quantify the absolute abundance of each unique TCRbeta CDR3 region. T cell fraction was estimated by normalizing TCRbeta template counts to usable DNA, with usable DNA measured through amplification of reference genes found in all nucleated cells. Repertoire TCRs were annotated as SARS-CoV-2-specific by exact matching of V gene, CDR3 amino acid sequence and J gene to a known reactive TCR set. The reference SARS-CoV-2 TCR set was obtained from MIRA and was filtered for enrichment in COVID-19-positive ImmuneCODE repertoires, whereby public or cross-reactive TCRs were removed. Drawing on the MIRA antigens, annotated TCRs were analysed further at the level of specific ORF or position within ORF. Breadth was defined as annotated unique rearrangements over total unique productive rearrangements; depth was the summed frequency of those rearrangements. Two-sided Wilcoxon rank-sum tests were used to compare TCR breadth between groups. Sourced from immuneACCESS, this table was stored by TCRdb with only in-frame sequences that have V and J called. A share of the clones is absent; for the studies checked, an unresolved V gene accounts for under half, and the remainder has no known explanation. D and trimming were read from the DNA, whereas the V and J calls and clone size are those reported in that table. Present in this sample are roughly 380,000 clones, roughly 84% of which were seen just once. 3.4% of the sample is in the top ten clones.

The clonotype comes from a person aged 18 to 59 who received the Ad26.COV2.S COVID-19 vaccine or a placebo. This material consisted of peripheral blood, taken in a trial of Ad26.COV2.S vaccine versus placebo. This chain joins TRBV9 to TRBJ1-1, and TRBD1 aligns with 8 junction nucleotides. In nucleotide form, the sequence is TGTGCCAGCAGCCCCGGACAGGGCACTGAAGCTTTCTTT. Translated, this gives CASSPGQGTEAFF. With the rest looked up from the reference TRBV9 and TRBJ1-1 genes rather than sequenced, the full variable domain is DSGVTQTPKHLITATGQRVTLRCSPRSGDLSVYWYQQSLDQGLQFLIQYYNGEERAKGNILERFSAQQFPDLHSELNLSSLELGDSALYFCASSPGQGTEAFFGQGTRLTVV.